Each of the 25 T cell receptor beta chains below was sequenced from the same sample in a study of blood T cells in healthy people across ages. Combining a sample-barcoded 5' primer with a J-beta primer mix, a second PCR ran for about 7 to 11 cycles. TCRdb used MiXCR to reprocess the 5' RACE reads, holding one entry per CDR3 protein. The sample contains some 1,500,000 distinct CDR3 sequences, around 40% of which appear only once. The sequenced sample was blood. All receptors derive from a woman between 18 and 29 years old in good health.

This rearrangement joins TRBV12-3 or TRBV12-4 to TRBJ2-5; TRBD1 agrees at 9 bases. The V segment lost 5 bases and the J segment 5 bases; nucleotides outside the gene matches: 15. CDR3 length: 17 amino acids. CDR3 nucleotide sequence: TGTGCCAGCAGTATTTTTACCGGGACAGGGAATTCGGAGACCCAGTACTTC. This gives the protein CASSIFTGTGNSETQYF.

This clonotype was seen more than once but under ten times. This chain uses TRBV12-3 or TRBV12-4 with TRBJ2-1, with no clear D. CDR3 size: 17 residues. V was pared by 3 bases and J by 0 bases, with 15 bases between. CDR3 DNA sequence: TGTGCCAGCAGTTTGTTCTACGGAGATGGCTCCTACAATGAGCAGTTCTTC. Translated, it gives CASSLFYGDGSYNEQFF.

This clonotype appeared a few times. The chain joins TRBV7-2 to TRBJ2-5; D gene unclear. Germline loops: CDR1 SGHTA, CDR2 FQGNSA. V shed 3 bases and J shed 0 bases, with 8 bases lying between them. CDR3 length: 14 amino acids. The CDR3 nucleotides read TGTGCCAGCAGCTTTTACCAGTACCAAGAGACCCAGTACTTC. The encoded protein is CASSFYQYQETQYF.

This clonotype was counted ten times or more. V usage is TRBV4-1 and J usage is TRBJ2-4; 11 bases map to TRBD2. The J call could be wrong; TRBJ2-7 is a better fit for the DNA end. Germline CDR1 reads MGHRA; CDR2 reads YSYEKL. The CDR3 sequence is 15 residues long. The CDR3 coding sequence is TGCGCCAGCAGCCACCTAGCGGGGGGCAAATACGAGCAGTACTTC. Protein product: CASSHLAGGKYEQYF.

J is TRBJ1-1 and V is TRBV5-1; weak D call: TRBD1 (6 bases). CDR1 and CDR2 (germline): SGHRS, YFSETQ. There are 17 residues in the CDR3. The ends were cut back, 1 base at V and 1 base at J, with 17 bases in the middle. The CDR3, as DNA: TGCGCCAGCAGCTTGTATGGGTCCGGGGGCAAGAACACTGAAGCTTTCTTT. It is translated as CASSLYGSGGKNTEAFF.

The chain carries TRBV11-3 and TRBJ2-1, with D perhaps matching TRBD2 (7 bases). Trimming pared 3 bases from V and 5 bases from J, leaving 14 bases between. Germline V gene data show CDR1 as SGHNT and CDR2 as YENEEA. The CDR3 contains 15 residues. CDR3 DNA: TGTGCCAGCAGCTTTGGGAGGGGGTCTAACAATGAGCAGTTCTTC. Its translation is CASSFGRGSNNEQFF.

There are many counts of this clonotype. V usage is TRBV6-5 and J usage is TRBJ1-6; TRBD1 might be the D (6 bases). Germline V gene lookup returns CDR1 MNHEY and CDR2 SVGAGI. V dropped 2 bases and J dropped 9 bases, with 11 bases sitting between them. The CDR3 covers 14 residues. CDR3 in DNA: TGTGCCAGCAGTTACGGGAGGGGGGTTTCACCCCTCCACTTT. Encoded protein: CASSYGRGVSPLHF.

CDR3 protein: CASRTRGARSYNEQFF. Written as DNA, the CDR3 is TGTGCCAGCCGGACGAGGGGGGCACGCTCCTACAATGAGCAGTTCTTC. The genes are TRBV6-5 and TRBJ2-1, with D possibly being TRBD1 or TRBD2 (6 bases each). This CDR3 is 16 amino acids long. Germline CDR1 and CDR2: MNHEY and SVGAGI. Trimming took 8 bases from V and 0 from J, leaving 17 bases between them.

The chain uses TRBV20-1 and TRBJ1-2; D unresolved. Looked up from germline, CDR1 is DFQATT and CDR2 is SNEGSKA (reference sequence). The CDR3 extends over 15 amino acids. V was shortened by 0 bases and J by 5 bases, with 16 bases between the two germline ends. The CDR3 protein is CSARDELEVRYGYTF. The CDR3 region has the DNA TGCAGTGCTAGAGATGAGTTGGAGGTTCGGTATGGCTACACCTTC.

The chain has TRBV10-3 and TRBJ1-1; D ambiguous. Trimming removed 0 bases from V and 5 bases from J, with 16 bases in between. Per the germline V gene, CDR1 is ENHRY and CDR2 is SYGVKD. The CDR3 extends over 16 amino acids. The CDR3 bases are TGTGCCATCAGTGAGTCGACTCGGAAGGGTAGGACTGAAGCTTTCTTT. Translation gives CAISESTRKGRTEAFF.

The J gene is TRBJ1-1, the V gene TRBV7-2; unclear D gene. V was cut by 7 bases and J by 1 base, with 10 bases left in between. The germline V gene has CDR1 SGHTA and CDR2 FQGNSA. CDR3 size: 13 residues. The CDR3, as DNA: TGTGCCAGCACCCAATCACGGAACACTGAAGCTTTCTTT. As protein: CASTQSRNTEAFF.

This rearrangement joins TRBV12-5 to TRBJ2-3; 9 bases match TRBD1. Germline-derived CDR1 and CDR2 are LGHNT and FRNRAP. The CDR3 has 15 residues. V shed 2 bases and J 7 bases; nucleotides not matched to a gene: 7. The chain's CDR3 is CASGLYTGGPHTQYF. In DNA, the CDR3 is TGTGCTAGTGGTTTGTATACAGGGGGCCCACATACGCAGTATTTT.

CDR3 amino acids: CASSQDLYGGTKNIQYF. CDR3 DNA sequence: TGTGCCAGCAGCCAAGATTTATATGGGGGGACCAAAAACATTCAGTACTTC. This chain uses TRBV4-2 with TRBJ2-4; D possibly corresponds to TRBD2 (6 bases). This CDR3 region has 17 residues. The ends were cut back, 0 bases at V and 2 bases at J, with 14 bases in the middle. The germline CDR1 and CDR2 sequences are LGHNA and YNFKEQ.

A note on this clonotype: Its ends do not fully match the called genes, so a read error is possible. The J gene is TRBJ2-5, the V gene TRBV3-1; the D is unclear. Matching the DNA end better, TRBJ2-7 makes the J call doubtful. CDR3 length: 16 residues. CDR1 and CDR2 (germline): LGHDT, YNNKEL (reference sequence). DNA of the CDR3: TGTGCCAGCAGCCAAGTGGCTCGAGGCGCCTCCTTCGAGCAGTACTTC. It codes for CASSQVARGASFEQYF.

The gene calls are TRBV27 and TRBJ1-2; weak D call: TRBD1 (5 bases). Germline V gene data show CDR1 as MNHEY and CDR2 as SMNVEV (reference sequence). The CDR3 loop spans 16 amino acids. V shed 5 bases and J shed 7 bases, with 23 bases lying between them. The CDR3 loop is CASSPLETYQGGGYTF. As DNA, the CDR3 is TGTGCCAGCAGTCCACTAGAGACCTATCAGGGTGGTGGCTACACCTTC.

The chain has TRBV29-1 and TRBJ1-3; D ambiguous. The germline V gene has CDR1 SQVTM and CDR2 ANQGSEA. The CDR3 runs 14 residues. Trimming cost V 3 bases and J 4 bases, with 13 bases left between them. CDR3 residues: CSVDGKGGGNTIYF. The CDR3, as DNA: TGCAGCGTTGATGGAAAGGGTGGCGGAAACACCATATATTTT.

The chain is built from TRBV7-8 and TRBJ2-7, with D unresolved. The assigned J gene may be wrong: the sequence end matches TRBJ2-5 better. CDR3 size: 13 residues. Germline V CDR1 and CDR2: SGHVS, FQNEAQ. In DNA, the CDR3 is TGTGCCAGCAGCCCCGAACTAACAGAGACCCAGTACTTC. This gives the protein CASSPELTETQYF.

This clonotype was counted only a few times. V and J are TRBV12-3 or TRBV12-4 and TRBJ1-5; D unclear. CDR3 length equals 14 residues. V was trimmed by 0 bases and J by 3 bases, leaving 6 bases between them. The CDR3 sequence is CASSLAGNNQPQHF. The CDR3 DNA sequence: TGTGCCAGCAGTTTAGCTGGCAACAATCAGCCCCAGCATTTT.

Comments on this clonotype: An end of the junction differs from the germline gene, which may be a read error. The gene calls are TRBV7-9 and TRBJ1-4; a possible D gene is TRBD1 (5 bases). CDR3 length: 16 amino acids. Germline values: CDR1 SEHNR, CDR2 FQNEAQ (reference sequence). CDR3: CACSLDSWYSNEKLFF. DNA of the CDR3: TGTGCCTGCAGCTTAGACAGTTGGTACAGTAATGAAAAACTGTTTTTT.

The chain recombines TRBV5-1 with TRBJ2-1; D is possibly TRBD1 (6 bases). CDR1 and CDR2 from the germline V gene are SGHRS and YFSETQ. Trimming removed 4 bases from V and 8 bases from J, with 16 bases in between. This CDR3 contains 14 residues. The CDR3, as DNA: TGCGCCAGCAGCATCCGGCCGGGACAAGATGAGCAGTTCTTC. This encodes CASSIRPGQDEQFF.

The rearrangement links TRBV18 to TRBJ2-3, with TRBD2 matching over 7 bases. Looked up from germline, CDR1 is KGHSH and CDR2 is LQKENI. V trimming: 5 bases; J trimming: 6 bases; junction bases outside the gene matches: 8. The CDR3 totals 14 residues. DNA of the CDR3: TGTGCCAGCTCAAGGGGACTATATACCGATACGCAGTATTTT. Its translation: CASSRGLYTDTQYF.

This clonotype was detected once. The chain combines TRBV7-2 with TRBJ2-5, with TRBD2 identical over 10 bases. Germline V gene lookup returns CDR1 SGHTA and CDR2 FQGNSA. J lost 13 bases, V lost 1 base, and 12 bases had no gene match. This CDR3 comprises 15 residues. The CDR3 DNA sequence: TGTGCCAGCAGCTTAGAAGCGGGAGGGCTAGAGGAGCGGTACTTC. Translated: CASSLEAGGLEERYF.

V gene TRBV20-1 combines with J gene TRBJ2-5; TRBD2 might be the D (6 bases). This CDR3 comprises 13 residues. The V gene lost 2 bases and the J gene lost 5 bases, with 12 bases spanning the gap. The V gene's germline CDR1 is DFQATT and CDR2 SNEGSKA (reference sequence). CDR3 sequence reads: CSARRRVGETQYF. CDR3 coding DNA: TGCAGTGCTAGAAGGAGGGTCGGGGAGACCCAGTACTTC.

This clonotype has a count of ten or more. V usage is TRBV7-9 and J usage is TRBJ2-1; 7 positions agree with TRBD2. Germline V CDR1 and CDR2: SEHNR, FQNEAQ (reference sequence). Trimming took 6 bases from V and 3 from J; bases not matched to a gene: 5. This CDR3 region has 14 residues. The CDR3 loop is CASSLPGGYNEQFF. CDR3 bases: TGTGCCAGCAGTTTACCGGGGGGCTACAATGAGCAGTTCTTC.

The CDR3 protein is CASSHANYEQYF. CDR3 coding DNA: TGTGCCAGCAGCCACGCTAACTACGAGCAGTACTTC. The rearrangement links TRBV7-9 to TRBJ2-7; D is uncertain. This CDR3 region has 12 residues. The V end lost 5 bases, the J end lost 3 bases, and 8 bases lay between the germline ends. Germline CDR1 is SEHNR and CDR2 is FQNEAQ (reference sequence).